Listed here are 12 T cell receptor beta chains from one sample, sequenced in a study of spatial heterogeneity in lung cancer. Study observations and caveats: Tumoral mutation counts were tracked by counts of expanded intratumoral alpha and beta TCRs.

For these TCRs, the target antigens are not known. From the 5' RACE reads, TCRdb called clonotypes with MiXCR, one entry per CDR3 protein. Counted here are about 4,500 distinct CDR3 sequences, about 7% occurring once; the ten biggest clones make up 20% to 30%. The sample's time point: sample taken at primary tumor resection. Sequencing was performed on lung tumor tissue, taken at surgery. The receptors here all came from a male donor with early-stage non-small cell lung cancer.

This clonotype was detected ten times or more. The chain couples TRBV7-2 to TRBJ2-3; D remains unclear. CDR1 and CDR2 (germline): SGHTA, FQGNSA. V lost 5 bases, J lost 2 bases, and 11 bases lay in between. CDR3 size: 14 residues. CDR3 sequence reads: CASSPLGYTDTQYF. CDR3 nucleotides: TGTGCCAGCAGCCCGCTAGGCTACACAGATACGCAGTATTTT.

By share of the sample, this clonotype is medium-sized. The DNA for the CDR3 is TGTGCCAGCAGCTGGACAACGAACACTGAAGCTTTCTTT. It yields the protein CASSWTTNTEAFF. The V and J genes are TRBV7-3 and TRBJ1-1; maybe TRBD1 (5 bases). Trimming pared 4 bases from V and 1 base from J, leaving 7 bases between. This CDR3 spans 13 amino acids. Germline V gene sequence: CDR1 SGHTA, CDR2 FQGTGA. Full variable domain (outside the CDR3, taken from reference TRBV7-3 and TRBJ1-1): GAGVSQTPSNKVTEKGKYVELRCDPISGHTALYWYRQSLGQGPEFLIYFQGTGAADDSGLPNDRFFAVRPEGSVSTLKIQRTERGDSAVYLCASSWTTNTEAFFGQGTRLTVV.

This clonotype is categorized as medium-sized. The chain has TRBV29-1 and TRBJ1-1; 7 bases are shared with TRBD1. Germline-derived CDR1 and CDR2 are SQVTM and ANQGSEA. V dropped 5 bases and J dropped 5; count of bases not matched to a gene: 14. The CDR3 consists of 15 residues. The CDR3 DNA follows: TGCAGCGTTTACCCCGCCACAGGGGATGGTACTGAAGCTTTCTTT. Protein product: CSVYPATGDGTEAFF.

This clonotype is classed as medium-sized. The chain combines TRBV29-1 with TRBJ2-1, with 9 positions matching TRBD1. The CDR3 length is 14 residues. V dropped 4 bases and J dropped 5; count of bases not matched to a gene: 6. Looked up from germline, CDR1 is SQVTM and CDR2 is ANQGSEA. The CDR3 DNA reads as TGCAGCGTTGGCAGGACAGGGGCGAACAATGAGCAGTTCTTC. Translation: CSVGRTGANNEQFF.

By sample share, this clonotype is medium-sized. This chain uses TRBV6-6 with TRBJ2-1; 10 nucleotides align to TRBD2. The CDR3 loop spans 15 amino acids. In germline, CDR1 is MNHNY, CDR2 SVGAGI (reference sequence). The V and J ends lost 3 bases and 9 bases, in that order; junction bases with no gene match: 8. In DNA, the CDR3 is TGTGCCAGCAGTTATTTGGCTAGCGGGAGCGGTGAGCAGTTCTTC. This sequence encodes CASSYLASGSGEQFF.

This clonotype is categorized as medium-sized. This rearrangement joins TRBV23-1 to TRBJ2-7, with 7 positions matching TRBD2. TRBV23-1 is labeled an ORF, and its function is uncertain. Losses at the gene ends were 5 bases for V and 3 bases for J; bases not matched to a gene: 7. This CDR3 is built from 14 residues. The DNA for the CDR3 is TGCGCCAGCAGTTTGGGACTACGTATCTACGAGCAGTACTTC. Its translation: CASSLGLRIYEQYF.

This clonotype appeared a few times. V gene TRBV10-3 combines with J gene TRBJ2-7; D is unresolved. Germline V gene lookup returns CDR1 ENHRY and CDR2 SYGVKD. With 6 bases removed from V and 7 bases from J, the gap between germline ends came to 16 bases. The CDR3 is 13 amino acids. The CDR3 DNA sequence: TGTGCCATCAGCGGAGAAGTCCTACGGGAGCAGTACTTC. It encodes CAISGEVLREQYF.

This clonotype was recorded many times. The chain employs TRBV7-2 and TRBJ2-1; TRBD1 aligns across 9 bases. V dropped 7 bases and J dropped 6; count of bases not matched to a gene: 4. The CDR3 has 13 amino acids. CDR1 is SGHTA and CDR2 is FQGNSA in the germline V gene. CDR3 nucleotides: TGTGCCAGCAAACAGGGGGCGCGCAATGAGCAGTTCTTC. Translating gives CASKQGARNEQFF.

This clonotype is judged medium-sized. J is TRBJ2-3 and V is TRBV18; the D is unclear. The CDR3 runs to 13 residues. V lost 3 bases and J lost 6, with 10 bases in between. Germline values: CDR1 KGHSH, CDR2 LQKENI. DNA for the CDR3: TGTGCCAGCTCACCCCCGACCTTGGATACGCAGTATTTT. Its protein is CASSPPTLDTQYF.

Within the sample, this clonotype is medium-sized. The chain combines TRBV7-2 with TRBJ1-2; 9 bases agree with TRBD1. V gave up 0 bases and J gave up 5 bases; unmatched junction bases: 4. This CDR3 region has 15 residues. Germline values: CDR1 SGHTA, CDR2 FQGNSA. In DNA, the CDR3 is TGTGCCAGCAGCTTAGCGCGGGACAGGGATTATGGCTACACCTTC. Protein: CASSLARDRDYGYTF.

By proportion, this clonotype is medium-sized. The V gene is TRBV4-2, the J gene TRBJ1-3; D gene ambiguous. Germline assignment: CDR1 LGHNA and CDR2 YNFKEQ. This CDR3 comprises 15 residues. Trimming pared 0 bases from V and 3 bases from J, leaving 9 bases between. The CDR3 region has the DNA TGTGCCAGCAGCCAAGATTCGACGGATGGAAACACCATATATTTT. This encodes CASSQDSTDGNTIYF.

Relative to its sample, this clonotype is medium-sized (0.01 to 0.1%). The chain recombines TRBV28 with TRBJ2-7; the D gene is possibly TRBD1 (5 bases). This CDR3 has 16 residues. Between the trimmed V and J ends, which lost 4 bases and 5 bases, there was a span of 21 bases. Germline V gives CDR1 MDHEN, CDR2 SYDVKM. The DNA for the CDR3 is TGTGCCAGCAGTTACTCCATCAGACAGCGTAGCCACGAGCAGTACTTC. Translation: CASSYSIRQRSHEQYF.